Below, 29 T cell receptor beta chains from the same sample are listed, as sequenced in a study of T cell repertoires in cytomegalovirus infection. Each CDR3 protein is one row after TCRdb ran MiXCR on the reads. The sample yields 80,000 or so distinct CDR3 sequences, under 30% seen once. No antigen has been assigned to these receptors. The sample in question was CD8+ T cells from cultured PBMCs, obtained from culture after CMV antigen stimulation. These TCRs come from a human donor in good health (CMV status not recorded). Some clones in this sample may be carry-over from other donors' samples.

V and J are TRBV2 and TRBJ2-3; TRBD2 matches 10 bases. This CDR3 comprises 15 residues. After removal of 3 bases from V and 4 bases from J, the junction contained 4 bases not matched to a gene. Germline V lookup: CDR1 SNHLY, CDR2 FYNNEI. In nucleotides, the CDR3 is TGTGCCAGCAGTGACAGCCTAGCGGGAGCAGATACGCAGTATTTT. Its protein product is CASSDSLAGADTQYF.

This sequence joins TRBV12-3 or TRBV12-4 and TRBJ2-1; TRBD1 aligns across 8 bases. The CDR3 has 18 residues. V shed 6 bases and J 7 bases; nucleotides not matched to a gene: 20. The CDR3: CASRSWRIGQGGHNEQFF. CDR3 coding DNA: TGTGCCAGCAGATCCTGGCGCATAGGACAGGGTGGCCATAATGAGCAGTTCTTC.

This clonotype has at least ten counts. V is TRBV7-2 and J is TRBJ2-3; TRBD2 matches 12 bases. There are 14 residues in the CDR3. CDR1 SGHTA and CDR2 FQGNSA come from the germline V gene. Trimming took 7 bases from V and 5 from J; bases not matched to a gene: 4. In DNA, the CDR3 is TGTGCCAGCAATCTAGCGGGGGGGCAAGATACGCAGTATTTT. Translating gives CASNLAGGQDTQYF.

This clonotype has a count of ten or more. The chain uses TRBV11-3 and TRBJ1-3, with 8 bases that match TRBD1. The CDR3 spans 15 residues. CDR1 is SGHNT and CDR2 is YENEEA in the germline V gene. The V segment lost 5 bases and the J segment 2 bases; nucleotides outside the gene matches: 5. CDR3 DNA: TGTGCCAGCAGCCCCGGACAGGGACCTGGAAACACCATATATTTT. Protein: CASSPGQGPGNTIYF.

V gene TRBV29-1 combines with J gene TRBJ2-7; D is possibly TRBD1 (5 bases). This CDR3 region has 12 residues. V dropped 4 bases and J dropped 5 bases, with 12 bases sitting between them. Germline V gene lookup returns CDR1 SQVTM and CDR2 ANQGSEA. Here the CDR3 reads CSVAGSGHEQYF. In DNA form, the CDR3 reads TGCAGCGTTGCAGGGTCCGGCCACGAGCAGTACTTC.

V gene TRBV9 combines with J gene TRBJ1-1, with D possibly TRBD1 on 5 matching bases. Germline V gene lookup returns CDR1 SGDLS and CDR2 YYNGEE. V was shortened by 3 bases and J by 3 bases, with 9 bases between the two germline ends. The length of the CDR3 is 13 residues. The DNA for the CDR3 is TGTGCCAGCAGCGCGGGACGGCACACTGAAGCTTTCTTT. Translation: CASSAGRHTEAFF.

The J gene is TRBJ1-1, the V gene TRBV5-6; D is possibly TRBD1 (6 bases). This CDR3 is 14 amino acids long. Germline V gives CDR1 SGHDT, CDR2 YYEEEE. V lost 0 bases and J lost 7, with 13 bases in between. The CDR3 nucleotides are TGTGCCAGCAGCTTGGCCCACAGGGATTATGAAGCTTTCTTT. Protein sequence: CASSLAHRDYEAFF.

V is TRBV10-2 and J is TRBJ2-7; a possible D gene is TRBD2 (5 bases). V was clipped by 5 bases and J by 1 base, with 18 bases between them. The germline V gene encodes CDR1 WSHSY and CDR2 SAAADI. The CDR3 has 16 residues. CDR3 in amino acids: CASSTYLNPGSYEQYF. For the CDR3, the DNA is TGCGCCAGCAGTACCTATCTGAACCCGGGGTCCTACGAGCAGTACTTC.

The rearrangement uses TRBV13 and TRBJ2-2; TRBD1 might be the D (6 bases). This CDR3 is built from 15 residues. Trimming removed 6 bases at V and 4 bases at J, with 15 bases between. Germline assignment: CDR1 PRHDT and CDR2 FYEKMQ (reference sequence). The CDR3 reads CASRPTGSGTGELFF. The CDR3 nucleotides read TGTGCCAGCAGACCGACAGGCTCGGGCACCGGGGAGCTGTTTTTT.

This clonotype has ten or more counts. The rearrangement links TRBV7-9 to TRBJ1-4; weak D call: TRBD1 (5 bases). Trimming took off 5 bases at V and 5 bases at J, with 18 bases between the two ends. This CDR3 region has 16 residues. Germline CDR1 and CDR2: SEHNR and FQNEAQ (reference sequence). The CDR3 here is CASSRERVRQNEKLFF. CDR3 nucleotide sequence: TGTGCCAGCAGCCGGGAGCGGGTTCGACAGAATGAAAAACTGTTTTTT.

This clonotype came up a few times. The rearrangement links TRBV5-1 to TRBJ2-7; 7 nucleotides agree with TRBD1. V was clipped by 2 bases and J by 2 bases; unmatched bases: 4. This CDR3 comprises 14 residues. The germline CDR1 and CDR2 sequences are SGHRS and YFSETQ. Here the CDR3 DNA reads TGCGCCAGCAGCTTACAGGACAGGCCCTACGAGCAGTACTTC. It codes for CASSLQDRPYEQYF.

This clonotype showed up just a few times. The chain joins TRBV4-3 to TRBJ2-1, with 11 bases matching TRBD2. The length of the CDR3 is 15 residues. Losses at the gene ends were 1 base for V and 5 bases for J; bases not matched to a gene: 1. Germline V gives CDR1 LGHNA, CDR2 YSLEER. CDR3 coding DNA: TGCGCCAGCAGCCAAGTGACTAGCGGGAACAATGAGCAGTTCTTC. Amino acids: CASSQVTSGNNEQFF.

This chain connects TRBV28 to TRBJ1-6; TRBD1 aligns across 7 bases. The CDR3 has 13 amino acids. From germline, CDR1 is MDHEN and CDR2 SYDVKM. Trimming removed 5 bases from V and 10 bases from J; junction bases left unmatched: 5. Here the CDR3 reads CASSDRVGSPLHF. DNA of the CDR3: TGTGCCAGCAGTGACAGGGTTGGGTCACCCCTCCACTTT. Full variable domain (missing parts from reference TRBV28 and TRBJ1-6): DVKVTQSSRYLVKRTGEKVFLECVQDMDHENMFWYRQDPGLGLRLIYFSYDVKMKEKGDIPEGYSVSREKKERFSLILESASTNQTSMYLCASSDRVGSPLHFGNGTRLTVT.

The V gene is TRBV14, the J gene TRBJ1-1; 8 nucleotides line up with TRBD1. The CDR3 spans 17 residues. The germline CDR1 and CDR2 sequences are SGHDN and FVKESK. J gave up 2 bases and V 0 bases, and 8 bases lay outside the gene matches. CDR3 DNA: TGTGCCAGCAGCCAAGAGTTCCGGGACAGGTCAAACACTGAAGCTTTCTTT. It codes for CASSQEFRDRSNTEAFF.

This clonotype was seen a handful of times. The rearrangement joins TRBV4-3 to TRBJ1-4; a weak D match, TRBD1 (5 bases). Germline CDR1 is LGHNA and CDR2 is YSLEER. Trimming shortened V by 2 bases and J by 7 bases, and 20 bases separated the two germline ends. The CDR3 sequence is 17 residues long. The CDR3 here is CASSQKWSGQGSEKLFF. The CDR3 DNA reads TGCGCCAGCAGCCAAAAGTGGTCAGGGCAAGGGAGTGAAAAACTGTTTTTT.

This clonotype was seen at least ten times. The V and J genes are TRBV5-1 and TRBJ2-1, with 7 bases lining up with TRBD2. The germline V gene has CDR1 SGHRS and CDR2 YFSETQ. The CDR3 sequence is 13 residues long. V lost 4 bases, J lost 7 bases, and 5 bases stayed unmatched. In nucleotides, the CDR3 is TGCGCCAGCAGCGCCGGGGGAGGGAATGAGCAGTTCTTC. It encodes CASSAGGGNEQFF.

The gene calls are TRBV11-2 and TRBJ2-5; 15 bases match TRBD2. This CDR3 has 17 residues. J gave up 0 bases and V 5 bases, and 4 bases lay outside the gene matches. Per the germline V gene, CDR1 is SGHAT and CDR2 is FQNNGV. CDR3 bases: TGTGCCAGCAGCGGGACTAGCGGGAGGCCCCACCAAGAGACCCAGTACTTC. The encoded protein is CASSGTSGRPHQETQYF.

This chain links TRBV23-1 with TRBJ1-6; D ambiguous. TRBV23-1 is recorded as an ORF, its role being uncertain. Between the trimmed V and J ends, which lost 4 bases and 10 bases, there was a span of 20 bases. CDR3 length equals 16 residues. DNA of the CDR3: TGCGCCAGCAGTCCTATGTCCCGGGCAGTGGAGTCACCCCTCCACTTT. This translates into CASSPMSRAVESPLHF.

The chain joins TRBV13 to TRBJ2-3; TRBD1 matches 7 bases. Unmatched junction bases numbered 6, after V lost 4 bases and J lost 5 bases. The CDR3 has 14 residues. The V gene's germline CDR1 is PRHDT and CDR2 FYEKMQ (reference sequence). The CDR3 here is CASSSTGWKDTQYF. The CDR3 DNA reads TGTGCCAGCAGCTCGACAGGGTGGAAAGATACGCAGTATTTT.

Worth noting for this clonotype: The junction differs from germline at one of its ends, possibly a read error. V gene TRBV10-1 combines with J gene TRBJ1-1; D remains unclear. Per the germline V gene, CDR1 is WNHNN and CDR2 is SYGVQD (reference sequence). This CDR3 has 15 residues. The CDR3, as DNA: TGTGCCAGCAGTGAAGCAGATGGGGTTGGTACTGAAGCTTTCTTT. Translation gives CASSEADGVGTEAFF.

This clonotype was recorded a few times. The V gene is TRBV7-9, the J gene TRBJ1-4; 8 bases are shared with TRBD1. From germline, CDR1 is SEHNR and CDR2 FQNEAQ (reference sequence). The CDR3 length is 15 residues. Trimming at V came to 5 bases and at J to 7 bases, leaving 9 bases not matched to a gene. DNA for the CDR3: TGTGCCAGCAGCGCCGGTGGACAGGGAAGTGAAAAACTGTTTTTT. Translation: CASSAGGQGSEKLFF.

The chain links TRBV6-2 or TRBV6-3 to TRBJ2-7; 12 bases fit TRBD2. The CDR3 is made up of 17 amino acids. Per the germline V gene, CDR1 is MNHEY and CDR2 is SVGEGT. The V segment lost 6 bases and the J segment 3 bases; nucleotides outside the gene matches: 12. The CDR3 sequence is CASSSRFRGLAGYEQYF. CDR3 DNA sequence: TGTGCCAGCAGCTCCCGCTTCCGGGGACTAGCGGGCTACGAGCAGTACTTC.

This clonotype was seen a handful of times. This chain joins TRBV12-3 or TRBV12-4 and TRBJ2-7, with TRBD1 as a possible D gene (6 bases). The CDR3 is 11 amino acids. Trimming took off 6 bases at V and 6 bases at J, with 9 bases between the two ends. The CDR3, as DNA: TGTGCCAGCAGAACAGGGCGCGAGCAGTACTTC. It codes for CASRTGREQYF.

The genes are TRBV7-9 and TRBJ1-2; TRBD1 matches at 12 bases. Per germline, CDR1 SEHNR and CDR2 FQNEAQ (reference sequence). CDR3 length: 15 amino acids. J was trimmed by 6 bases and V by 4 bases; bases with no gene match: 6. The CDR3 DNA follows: TGTGCCAGCAGCTCTGGGACAGGGGGCCTTCATGGCTACACCTTC. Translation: CASSSGTGGLHGYTF.

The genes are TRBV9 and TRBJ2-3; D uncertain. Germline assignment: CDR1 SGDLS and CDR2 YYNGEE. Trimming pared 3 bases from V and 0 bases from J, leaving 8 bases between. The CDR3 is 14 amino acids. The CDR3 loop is CASSGRASTDTQYF. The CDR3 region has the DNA TGTGCCAGCAGCGGAAGGGCTAGCACAGATACGCAGTATTTT.

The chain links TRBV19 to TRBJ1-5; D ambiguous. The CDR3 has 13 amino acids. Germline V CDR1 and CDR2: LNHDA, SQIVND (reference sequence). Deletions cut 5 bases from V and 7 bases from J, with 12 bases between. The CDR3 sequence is CASSGELWQPQHF. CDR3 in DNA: TGTGCCAGTAGTGGTGAGCTTTGGCAGCCCCAGCATTTT.

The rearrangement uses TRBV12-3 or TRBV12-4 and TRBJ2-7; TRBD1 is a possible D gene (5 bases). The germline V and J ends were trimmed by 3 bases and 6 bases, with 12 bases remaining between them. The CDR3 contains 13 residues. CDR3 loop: CASSFGQGSEQYF. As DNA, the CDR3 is TGTGCCAGCAGTTTTGGGCAGGGATCCGAGCAGTACTTC.

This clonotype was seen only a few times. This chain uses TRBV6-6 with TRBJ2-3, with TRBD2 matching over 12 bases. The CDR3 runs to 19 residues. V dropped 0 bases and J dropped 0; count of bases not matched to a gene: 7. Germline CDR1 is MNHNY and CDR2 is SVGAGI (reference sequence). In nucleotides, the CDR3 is TGTGCCAGCAGTTACTCACTAGCGGGGGGCCCTTCTAGCACAGATACGCAGTATTTT. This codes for CASSYSLAGGPSSTDTQYF.

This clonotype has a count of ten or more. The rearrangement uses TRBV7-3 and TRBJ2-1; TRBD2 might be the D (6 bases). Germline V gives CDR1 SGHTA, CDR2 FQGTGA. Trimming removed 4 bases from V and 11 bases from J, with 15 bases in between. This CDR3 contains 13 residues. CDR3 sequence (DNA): TGTGCCAGCAGCTCCGCGGTTAGCGGAAAGCAGTTCTTC. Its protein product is CASSSAVSGKQFF. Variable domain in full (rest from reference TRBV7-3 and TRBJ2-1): GAGVSQTPSNKVTEKGKYVELRCDPISGHTALYWYRQSLGQGPEFLIYFQGTGAADDSGLPNDRFFAVRPEGSVSTLKIQRTERGDSAVYLCASSSAVSGKQFFGPGTRLTVL.